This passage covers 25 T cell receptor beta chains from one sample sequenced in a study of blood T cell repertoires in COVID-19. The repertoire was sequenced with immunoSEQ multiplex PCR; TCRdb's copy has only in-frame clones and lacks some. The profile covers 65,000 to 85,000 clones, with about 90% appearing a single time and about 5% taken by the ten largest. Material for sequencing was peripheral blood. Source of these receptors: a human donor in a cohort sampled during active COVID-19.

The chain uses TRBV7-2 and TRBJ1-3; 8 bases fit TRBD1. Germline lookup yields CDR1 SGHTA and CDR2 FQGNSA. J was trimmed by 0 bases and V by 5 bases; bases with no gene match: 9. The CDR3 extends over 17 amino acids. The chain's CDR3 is CASSHSGTGNSGNTIYF. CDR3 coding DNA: TGTGCCAGCAGCCATTCCGGGACAGGCAACTCTGGAAACACCATATATTTT.

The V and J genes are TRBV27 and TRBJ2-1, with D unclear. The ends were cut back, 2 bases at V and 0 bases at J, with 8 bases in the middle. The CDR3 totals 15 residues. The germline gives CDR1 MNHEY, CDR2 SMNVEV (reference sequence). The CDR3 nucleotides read TGTGCCAGCAGTTTAGAGGTTAGCTCCTACAATGAGCAGTTCTTC. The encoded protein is CASSLEVSSYNEQFF.

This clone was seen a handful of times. As DNA, the CDR3 is TGTGCCAGCAGCCAAGACGGAACTACTGGAAACACCATATATTTT. It specifies CASSQDGTTGNTIYF. The J gene is TRBJ1-3, the V gene TRBV3-1 (or the pseudogene TRBV3-2); D unclear. The germline CDR1 and CDR2 sequences are LGHDT and YNNKEL (reference sequence). V lost 0 bases, J lost 2 bases, and 8 bases lay in between. This CDR3 region has 15 residues.

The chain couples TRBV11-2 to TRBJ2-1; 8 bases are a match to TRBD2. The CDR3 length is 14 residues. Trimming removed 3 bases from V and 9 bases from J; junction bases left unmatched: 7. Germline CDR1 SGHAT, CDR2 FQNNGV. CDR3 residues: CASSFGGAEGEQFF. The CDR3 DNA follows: TGTGCCAGCAGCTTCGGGGGGGCGGAAGGTGAGCAGTTCTTC.

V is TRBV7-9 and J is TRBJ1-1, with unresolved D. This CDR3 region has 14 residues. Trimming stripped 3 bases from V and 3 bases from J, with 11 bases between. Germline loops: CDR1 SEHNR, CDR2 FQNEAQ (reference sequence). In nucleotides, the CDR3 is TGTGCCAGCAGCTTTTATCACACAGACACTGAAGCTTTCTTT. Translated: CASSFYHTDTEAFF. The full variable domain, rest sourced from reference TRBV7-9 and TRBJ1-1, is DTGVSQNPRHKITKRGQNVTFRCDPISEHNRLYWYRQTLGQGPEFLTYFQNEAQLEKSRLLSDRFSAERPKGSFSTLEIQRTEQGDSAMYLCASSFYHTDTEAFFGQGTRLTVV.

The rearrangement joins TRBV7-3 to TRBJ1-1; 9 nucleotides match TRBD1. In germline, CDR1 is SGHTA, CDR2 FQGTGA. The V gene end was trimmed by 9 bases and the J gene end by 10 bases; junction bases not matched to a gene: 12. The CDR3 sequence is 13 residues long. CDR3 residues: CASSTGQGTGAFF. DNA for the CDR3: TGTGCCAGTTCTACTGGACAGGGGACCGGAGCTTTCTTT.

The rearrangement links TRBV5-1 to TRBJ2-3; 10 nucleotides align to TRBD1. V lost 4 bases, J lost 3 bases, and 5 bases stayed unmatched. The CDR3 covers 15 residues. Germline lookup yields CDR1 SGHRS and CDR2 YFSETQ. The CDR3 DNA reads TGCGCCAGCAGCCCGGGGACAGGGGCGACAGATACGCAGTATTTT. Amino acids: CASSPGTGATDTQYF.

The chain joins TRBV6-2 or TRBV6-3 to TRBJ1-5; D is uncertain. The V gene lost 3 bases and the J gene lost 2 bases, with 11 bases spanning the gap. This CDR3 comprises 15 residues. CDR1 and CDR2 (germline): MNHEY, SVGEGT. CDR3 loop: CASSYGAMGNQPQHF. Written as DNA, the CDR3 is TGTGCCAGCAGTTATGGAGCGATGGGCAATCAGCCCCAGCATTTT.

The CDR3 DNA is TGTGCCAGCAGCTTCTTTAGCGGGGGGCCAGTCAATGAGCAGTTCTTC. This gives the protein CASSFFSGGPVNEQFF. The chain has TRBV7-9 and TRBJ2-1; 10 bases are a match to TRBD2. The junction had 8 bases not matched to a gene; V was cut back by 3 bases and J by 6 bases. There are 16 residues in the CDR3. Germline values: CDR1 SEHNR, CDR2 FQNEAQ (reference sequence). Filled out from reference TRBV7-9 and TRBJ2-1, the complete variable domain reads DTGVSQNPRHKITKRGQNVTFRCDPISEHNRLYWYRQTLGQGPEFLTYFQNEAQLEKSRLLSDRFSAERPKGSFSTLEIQRTEQGDSAMYLCASSFFSGGPVNEQFFGPGTRLTVL.

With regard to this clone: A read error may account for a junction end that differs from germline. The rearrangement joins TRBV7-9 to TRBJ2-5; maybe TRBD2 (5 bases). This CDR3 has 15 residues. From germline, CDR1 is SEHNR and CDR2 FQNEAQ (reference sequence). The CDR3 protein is CASSLAGGSEETQYF. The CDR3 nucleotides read TGTGCCAGCAGCCTAGCAGGTGGTAGCGAGGAGACCCAGTACTTC. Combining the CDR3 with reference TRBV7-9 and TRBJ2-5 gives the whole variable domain DTGVSQNPRHKITKRGQNVTFRCDPISEHNRLYWYRQTLGQGPEFLTYFQNEAQLEKSRLLSDRFSAERPKGSFSTLEIQRTEQGDSAMYLCASSLAGGSEETQYFGPGTRLLVL.

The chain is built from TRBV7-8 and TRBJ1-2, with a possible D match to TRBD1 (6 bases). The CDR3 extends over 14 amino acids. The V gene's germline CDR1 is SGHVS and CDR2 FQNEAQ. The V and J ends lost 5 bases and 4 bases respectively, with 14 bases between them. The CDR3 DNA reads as TGTGCCAGCAGCACAAACGGGGGGCCCTATGGCTACACCTTC. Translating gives CASSTNGGPYGYTF.

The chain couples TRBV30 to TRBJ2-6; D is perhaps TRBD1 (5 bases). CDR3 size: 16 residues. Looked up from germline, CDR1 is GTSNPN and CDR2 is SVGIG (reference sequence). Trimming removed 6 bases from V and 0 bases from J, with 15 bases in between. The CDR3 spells CACLSLGASGANVLTF. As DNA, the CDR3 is TGTGCCTGCCTTTCCTTAGGGGCCTCTGGGGCCAACGTCCTGACTTTC.

CDR3 sequence reads: CASTKRGGLNEQFF. The CDR3 nucleotides are TGTGCCAGCACGAAGCGGGGGGGCCTCAATGAGCAGTTCTTC. The chain uses TRBV2 and TRBJ2-1; 10 nucleotides match TRBD2. After removal of 7 bases from V and 6 bases from J, the junction contained 6 bases not matched to a gene. Germline values: CDR1 SNHLY, CDR2 FYNNEI. This CDR3 comprises 14 residues.

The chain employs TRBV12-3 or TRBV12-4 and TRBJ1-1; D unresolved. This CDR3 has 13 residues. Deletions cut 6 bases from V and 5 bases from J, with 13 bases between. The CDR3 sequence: CASSAIISTEAFF. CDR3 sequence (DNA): TGTGCCAGCAGCGCGATAATAAGTACTGAAGCTTTCTTT.

The CDR3 bases are TGTGCCAGCAGCCCCCGACAGGGGCCCTACGAGCAGTACTTC. It codes for CASSPRQGPYEQYF. The J gene is TRBJ2-7, the V gene TRBV11-2, with TRBD1 identical over 8 bases. V dropped 5 bases and J dropped 2; count of bases not matched to a gene: 5. CDR3 size: 14 residues. The V gene's germline CDR1 is SGHAT and CDR2 FQNNGV.

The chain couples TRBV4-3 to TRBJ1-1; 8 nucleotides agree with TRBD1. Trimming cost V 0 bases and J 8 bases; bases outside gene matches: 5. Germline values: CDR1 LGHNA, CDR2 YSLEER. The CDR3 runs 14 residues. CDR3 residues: CASSQERTGFEAFF. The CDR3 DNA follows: TGCGCCAGCAGCCAAGAGAGGACAGGGTTCGAAGCTTTCTTT.

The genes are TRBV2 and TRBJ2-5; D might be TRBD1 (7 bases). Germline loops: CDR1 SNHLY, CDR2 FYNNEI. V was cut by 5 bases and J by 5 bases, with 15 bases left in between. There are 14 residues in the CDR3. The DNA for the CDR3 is TGTGCCAGCAGTAGACAGGGCGCGGGGGAGACCCAGTACTTC. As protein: CASSRQGAGETQYF.

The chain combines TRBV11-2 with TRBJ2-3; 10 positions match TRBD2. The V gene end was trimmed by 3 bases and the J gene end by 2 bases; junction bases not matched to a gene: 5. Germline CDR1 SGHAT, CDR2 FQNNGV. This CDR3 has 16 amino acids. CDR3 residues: CASSFSGGTFTDTQYF. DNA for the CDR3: TGTGCCAGCAGCTTTAGCGGGGGGACCTTCACAGATACGCAGTATTTT.

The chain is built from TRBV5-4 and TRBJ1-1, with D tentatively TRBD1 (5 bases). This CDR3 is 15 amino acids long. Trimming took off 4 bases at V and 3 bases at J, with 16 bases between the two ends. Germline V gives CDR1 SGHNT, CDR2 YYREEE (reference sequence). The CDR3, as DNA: TGTGCCAGCAGCCCGGAGGTCCGGGGGGACACTGAAGCTTTCTTT. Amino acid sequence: CASSPEVRGDTEAFF. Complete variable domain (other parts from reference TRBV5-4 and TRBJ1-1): ETGVTQSPTHLIKTRGQQVTLRCSSQSGHNTVSWYQQALGQGPQFIFQYYREEENGRGNFPPRFSGLQFPNYSSELNVNALELDDSALYLCASSPEVRGDTEAFFGQGTRLTVV.

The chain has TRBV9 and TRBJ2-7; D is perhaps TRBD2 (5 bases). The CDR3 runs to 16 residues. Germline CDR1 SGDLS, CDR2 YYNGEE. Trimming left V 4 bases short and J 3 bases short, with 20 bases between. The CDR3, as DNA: TGTGCCAGCAGCCCCCATGAGGCCGGGGTTTACTACGAGCAGTACTTC. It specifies CASSPHEAGVYYEQYF. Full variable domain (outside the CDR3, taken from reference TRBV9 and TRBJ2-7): DSGVTQTPKHLITATGQRVTLRCSPRSGDLSVYWYQQSLDQGLQFLIQYYNGEERAKGNILERFSAQQFPDLHSELNLSSLELGDSALYFCASSPHEAGVYYEQYFGPGTRLTVT.

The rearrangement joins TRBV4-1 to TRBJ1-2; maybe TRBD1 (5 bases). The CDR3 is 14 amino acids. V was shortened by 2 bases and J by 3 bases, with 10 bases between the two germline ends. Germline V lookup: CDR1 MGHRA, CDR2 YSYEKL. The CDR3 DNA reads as TGCGCCAGCAGCCAAAAAGCGGGGGACTATGGCTACACCTTC. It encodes CASSQKAGDYGYTF.

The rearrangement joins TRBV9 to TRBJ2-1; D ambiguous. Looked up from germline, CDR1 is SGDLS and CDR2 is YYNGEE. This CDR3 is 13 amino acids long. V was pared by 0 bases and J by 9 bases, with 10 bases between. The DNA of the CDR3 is TGTGCCAGCAGCGTAGCCTCAGCGTCTGAGCAGTTCTTC. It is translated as CASSVASASEQFF.

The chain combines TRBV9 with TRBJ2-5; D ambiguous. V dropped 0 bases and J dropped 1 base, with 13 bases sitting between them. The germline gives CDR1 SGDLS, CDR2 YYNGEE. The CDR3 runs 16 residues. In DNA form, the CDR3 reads TGTGCCAGCAGCGTAGCGGCAGGCGCAACCCAAGAGACCCAGTACTTC. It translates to CASSVAAGATQETQYF.

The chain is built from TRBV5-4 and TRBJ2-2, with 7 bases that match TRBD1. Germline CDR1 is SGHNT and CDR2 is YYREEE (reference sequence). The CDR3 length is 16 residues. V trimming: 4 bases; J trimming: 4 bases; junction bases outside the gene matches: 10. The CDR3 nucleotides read TGTGCCAGCAGCCTCGACAGGGACCAGGTCACCGGGGAGCTGTTTTTT. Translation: CASSLDRDQVTGELFF.

The DNA of the CDR3 is TGTGCCAGCGAAGGGGTTCAAGGTGAGCAGTTCTTC. This gives the protein CASEGVQGEQFF. The chain joins TRBV11-3 to TRBJ2-1; maybe TRBD1 (5 bases). CDR1 SGHNT and CDR2 YENEEA come from the germline V gene. The CDR3 is made up of 12 amino acids. Between the trimmed V and J ends, which lost 8 bases and 9 bases, there was a span of 14 bases.